The present T cell receptor beta chain was sequenced within a study of metastatic and nonmetastatic thyroid tumors. For the study at large: Where malignant and benign thyroid patients were concerned, repertoires were compared across blood and tumor or nodule tissue.

Whole-study findings and limits: When malignant thyroid tumors were compared with benign nodules, TCR beta diversity was reportedly significantly higher in the malignant tumors. This held in both blood and tumor samples.

How the authors handled the data: The study took CDR3 differences across clinicopathological groups and made a distant-metastasis classifier for papillary thyroid cancer from them. TCRdb reanalyzed the PCR reads with MiXCR. The V and J calls come from TCRdb's annotation, not from the publication. This sample has around 38,000 clones, with about 24% found just once. This clone was counted many times. Its antigen is as yet unknown. Treatment of any kind had been given to no patient before thyroid surgery. V lost 4 bases and J lost 8, with 18 bases in between. CDR1 LGHDT and CDR2 YNNKEL come from the germline V gene (reference sequence). CDR3 length: 15 amino acids.

The sample comprised blood. The rearrangement uses TRBV3-1 and TRBJ2-1; unclear D gene. The sequence was obtained from a female donor with papillary thyroid cancer or a benign thyroid nodule (not recorded which). Some clones in this sample may be carry-over from other donors' samples. CDR3 sequence reads: CASSPGSGQRDEQFF. CDR3 nucleotides: TGTGCCAGCAGCCCCGGGTCTGGTCAAAGGGATGAGCAGTTCTTC.